This TCR beta chain is from a study of beta chain features in type 1 diabetes. Sequencing targeted expressed TCRB transcripts, as all isolated RNA had been reverse transcribed. Generated by immunoSEQ multiplex PCR, the TCRdb table keeps only in-frame clones and is missing some. The sample consists of under 300,000 clones, 8% of them appearing once. This clone was observed at least ten times. Trimming left V 2 bases short and J 3 bases short, with 7 bases between. There are 13 residues in the CDR3. Germline V gene data show CDR1 as SGHRS and CDR2 as YFSETQ. The sequence derives from a woman between 18 and 29 years old in good health. The rearrangement links TRBV5-1 to TRBJ2-3; D is ambiguous. What was sequenced was central memory CD4+ T cells from blood. CDR3 amino acids: CASSFAATDTQYF. CDR3 DNA: TGCGCCAGCAGCTTTGCGGCTACAGATACGCAGTATTTT.